This section outlines one TCR beta chain sequence together with its context. This sample was included in a study of blood T cell repertoires in COVID-19. The V segment lost 5 bases and the J segment 5 bases; nucleotides outside the gene matches: 7. The CDR3 has 15 residues. Germline V gene sequence: CDR1 KGHSH, CDR2 LQKENI. Produced via immunoSEQ multiplex PCR; TCRdb's table is partial and in-frame only. The table includes about 80,000 clones, 80% detected once. The genes are TRBV18 and TRBJ2-1; the match to TRBD1 covers 9 bases. This TCR was sampled from a woman between 35 and 50 years old with active or convalescent COVID-19. The sample consisted of peripheral blood. The chain's CDR3 is CASSEGQGLNNEQFF. The CDR3 DNA follows: TGTGCCAGCTCAGAGGGACAGGGACTGAACAATGAGCAGTTCTTC. The full variable domain, in which reference TRBV18 and TRBJ2-1 provide the parts outside the CDR3, is NAGVMQNPRHLVRRRGQEARLRCSPMKGHSHVYWYRQLPEEGLKFMVYLQKENIIDESGMPKERFSAEFPKEGPSILRIQQVVRGDSAAYFCASSEGQGLNNEQFFGPGTRLTVL.